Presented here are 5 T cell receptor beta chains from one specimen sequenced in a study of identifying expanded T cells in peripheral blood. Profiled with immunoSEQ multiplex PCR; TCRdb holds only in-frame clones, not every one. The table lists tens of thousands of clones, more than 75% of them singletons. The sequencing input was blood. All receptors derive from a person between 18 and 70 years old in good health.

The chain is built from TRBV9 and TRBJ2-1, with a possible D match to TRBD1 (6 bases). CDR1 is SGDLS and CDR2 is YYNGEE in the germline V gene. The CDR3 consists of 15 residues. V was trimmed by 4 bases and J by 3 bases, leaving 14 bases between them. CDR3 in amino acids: CASSRSGEGYNEQFF. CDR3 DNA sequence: TGTGCCAGCAGCCGATCAGGGGAAGGCTACAATGAGCAGTTCTTC. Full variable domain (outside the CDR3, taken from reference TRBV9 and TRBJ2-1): DSGVTQTPKHLITATGQRVTLRCSPRSGDLSVYWYQQSLDQGLQFLIQYYNGEERAKGNILERFSAQQFPDLHSELNLSSLELGDSALYFCASSRSGEGYNEQFFGPGTRLTVL.

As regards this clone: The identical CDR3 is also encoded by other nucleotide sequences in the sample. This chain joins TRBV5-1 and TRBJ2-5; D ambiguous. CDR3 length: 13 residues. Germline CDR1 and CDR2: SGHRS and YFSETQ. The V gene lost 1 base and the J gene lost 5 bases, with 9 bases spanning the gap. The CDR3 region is CASSLSLGETQYF. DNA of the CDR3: TGCGCCAGCAGCTTGAGCCTGGGGGAGACCCAGTACTTC.

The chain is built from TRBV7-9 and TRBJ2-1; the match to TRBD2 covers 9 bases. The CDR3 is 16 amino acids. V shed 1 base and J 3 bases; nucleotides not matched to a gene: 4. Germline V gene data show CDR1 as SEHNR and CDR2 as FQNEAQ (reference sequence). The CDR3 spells CASSLEGLAGYNEQFF. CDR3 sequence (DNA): TGTGCCAGCAGCTTAGAGGGACTAGCCGGCTACAATGAGCAGTTCTTC.

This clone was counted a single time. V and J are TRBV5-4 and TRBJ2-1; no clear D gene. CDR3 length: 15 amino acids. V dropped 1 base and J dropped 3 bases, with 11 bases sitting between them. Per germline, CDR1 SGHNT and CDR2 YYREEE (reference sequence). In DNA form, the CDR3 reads TGTGCCAGCAGCTTGAACCCTGTTGACTACAATGAGCAGTTCTTC. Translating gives CASSLNPVDYNEQFF.

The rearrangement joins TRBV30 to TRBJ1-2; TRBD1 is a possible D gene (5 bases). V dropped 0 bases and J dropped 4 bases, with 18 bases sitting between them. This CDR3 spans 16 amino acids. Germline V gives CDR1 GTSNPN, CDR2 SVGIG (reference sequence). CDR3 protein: CAWSVGWGDVVYGYTF. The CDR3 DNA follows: TGTGCCTGGAGTGTAGGCTGGGGGGACGTTGTCTATGGCTACACCTTC.